This T cell receptor beta chain is drawn from a study of molecular identifiers for immune sequencing clone quantification. Naive CD8 libraries came from approximately 20,000 to 1,000,000 sorted cells with 10%, 30% or 50% RNA. TCRdb passed the PCR reads through MiXCR, listing each CDR3 protein once. The sample holds under 350,000 distinct CDR3 sequences, about 23% seen once. This clonotype came up many times. The sequencing input was naive CD8+ T cells from blood, with Jurkat cell RNA spiked in. Documented subset: FACS-sorted CD8+CD4-CCR7+CD45RA+ naive T cells. The origin of this receptor is a human donor in good health. Some libraries in this study had Jurkat cell RNA spiked in.

Here the CDR3 DNA reads TGTGCCTGGAGTGGGACAGGGGGTATCACAGATACGCAGTATTTT. It is translated as CAWSGTGGITDTQYF. J is TRBJ2-3 and V is TRBV30, with TRBD1 identical over 10 bases. With V trimmed by 1 base and J by 2 bases, 3 bases remained unmatched. CDR3 length equals 15 residues. Per the germline V gene, CDR1 is GTSNPN and CDR2 is SVGIG (reference sequence).